Listed here are 3 T cell receptor beta chains from one sample, sequenced in a study of Graves' ophthalmopathy and Graves' hyperthyroidism. RNA served as the template for amplifying TCR beta CDR3 regions. HTBI-primed first-round RT-PCR preceded second-round multiplex PCR. One entry per CDR3 protein, called by TCRdb with MiXCR from the multiplex PCR reads. The sample lists around 600,000 distinct CDR3 sequences; under 50% were seen once. The sample comprised peripheral blood. Source of these receptors: an adult man with Graves' ophthalmopathy.

This clonotype was picked up many times. The V gene is TRBV7-2, the J gene TRBJ1-5; D is unresolved. CDR1 is SGHTA, CDR2 FQGNSA, per germline. The V end was cut by 1 base, the J end by 4 bases, with 14 bases between. This CDR3 is built from 16 residues. Here the CDR3 reads CASSLDAASNNQPQHF. DNA of the CDR3: TGTGCCAGCAGCTTAGATGCTGCCAGCAATAATCAGCCCCAGCATTTT.

J is TRBJ2-3 and V is TRBV10-3; no clear D gene. The CDR3 extends over 12 amino acids. V was pared by 6 bases and J by 0 bases, with 4 bases between. Germline V gene lookup returns CDR1 ENHRY and CDR2 SYGVKD. The CDR3 reads CAIRDSTDTQYF. CDR3 in DNA: TGTGCCATCAGGGACAGCACAGATACGCAGTATTTT.

This clonotype was recorded at least ten times. V is TRBV25-1 and J is TRBJ1-2; no firm D call. V dropped 4 bases and J dropped 5 bases, with 20 bases sitting between them. CDR3 length: 16 amino acids. Germline CDR1 is MGHDK and CDR2 is SYGVNS. The CDR3 here is CASSGPSYPGLYGYTF. The CDR3 nucleotides are TGTGCCAGCAGTGGCCCCTCCTATCCGGGCCTATATGGCTACACCTTC.